These 17 T cell receptor beta chains share one sample of origin, sequenced in a study of T cells in Graves' hyperthyroidism and ophthalmopathy. Template material for amplifying TCR beta CDR3 regions consisted of RNA transcripts. The primer set for the first-round RT-PCR of the TCR CDR3 was HTBI. TCRdb independently ran MiXCR on the multiplex PCR reads; one entry per CDR3 protein. The sample shows fewer than 500,000 distinct CDR3 sequences, over 12% of them seen only once. The specimen sequenced was blood. These TCRs come from a man between 18 and 29 years old with Graves' ophthalmopathy.

This clonotype came up a few times. V usage is TRBV27 and J usage is TRBJ2-1; unclear D gene. CDR1 is MNHEY and CDR2 is SMNVEV in the germline V gene (reference sequence). The CDR3 runs to 13 residues. The V and J ends lost 2 bases and 7 bases respectively, with 9 bases between them. The CDR3 protein is CASSLGVFNEQFF. In DNA form, the CDR3 reads TGTGCCAGCAGTTTAGGGGTATTTAATGAGCAGTTCTTC.

CDR3 sequence reads: CASSLALGGVNTGELFF. DNA for the CDR3: TGTGCCAGCAGTTTAGCGCTAGGGGGTGTGAACACCGGGGAGCTGTTTTTT. The gene calls are TRBV12-3 or TRBV12-4 and TRBJ2-2; possibly TRBD1 for D (6 bases). This CDR3 has 17 residues. V was cut by 0 bases and J by 1 base, with 12 bases left in between.

This clonotype was observed many times. The CDR3: CASSSGIEVEKLFF. The CDR3 DNA sequence: TGTGCCAGCAGCTCCGGGATAGAGGTTGAAAAACTGTTTTTT. The chain has TRBV11-2 and TRBJ1-4, with unresolved D. Trimming left V 4 bases short and J 7 bases short, with 13 bases between. Germline lookup yields CDR1 SGHAT and CDR2 FQNNGV. The CDR3 loop spans 14 amino acids.

This clonotype has at least ten counts. The CDR3: CASSLVANSYNEQFF. Written as DNA, the CDR3 is TGTGCCAGCAGCTTGGTCGCGAACTCCTACAATGAGCAGTTCTTC. The rearrangement uses TRBV5-6 and TRBJ2-1; D unresolved. Trimming shortened V by 0 bases and J by 0 bases, and 7 bases separated the two germline ends. This CDR3 comprises 15 residues. Germline V gene data show CDR1 as SGHDT and CDR2 as YYEEEE.

J is TRBJ2-1 and V is TRBV19, with D uncertain. Trimming shortened V by 4 bases and J by 3 bases, and 13 bases separated the two germline ends. The V gene's germline CDR1 is LNHDA and CDR2 SQIVND (reference sequence). The CDR3 is made up of 15 amino acids. CDR3 nucleotides: TGTGCCAGTAGTACTGTCAGCCCGATCTACAATGAGCAGTTCTTC. Translated, it gives CASSTVSPIYNEQFF.

This clonotype occurred many times. The chain uses TRBV6-1 and TRBJ2-7; D may be TRBD2 (6 bases). The V and J ends lost 5 bases and 2 bases respectively, with 13 bases between them. Germline CDR1 MNHNS, CDR2 SASEGT. The CDR3 runs to 14 residues. The CDR3 DNA follows: TGTGCCAGCAGTTATTACGGGGAGGCCTACGAGCAGTACTTC. It specifies CASSYYGEAYEQYF.

In its sample, this clonotype was seen a few times. This chain uses TRBV2 with TRBJ2-6; the match to TRBD2 covers 11 bases. The CDR3 is 18 amino acids. After removal of 4 bases from V and 6 bases from J, the junction contained 11 bases not matched to a gene. Germline V gene data show CDR1 as SNHLY and CDR2 as FYNNEI. CDR3 amino acids: CASSATLAGGPEANVLTF. CDR3 DNA sequence: TGTGCCAGCAGTGCGACCTTAGCGGGGGGGCCCGAGGCCAACGTCCTGACTTTC.

The chain carries TRBV7-6 and TRBJ2-3; TRBD2 agrees at 13 bases. The junction had 6 bases not matched to a gene; V was cut back by 0 bases and J by 0 bases. Per germline, CDR1 SGHVS and CDR2 FNYEAQ. The CDR3 covers 19 residues. Here the CDR3 reads CASSLAQGTSGVSTDTQYF. DNA for the CDR3: TGTGCCAGCAGCTTAGCGCAGGGGACTAGCGGGGTCAGCACAGATACGCAGTATTTT.

Turning to this clonotype: Possible read error: a much larger clone is one base away. V and J are TRBV6-5 and TRBJ2-7; the D gene is possibly TRBD1 (6 bases). V lost 0 bases and J 4 bases, leaving 10 bases between the germline ends. CDR1 is MNHEY and CDR2 is SVGAGI in the germline V gene. The CDR3 extends over 14 amino acids. DNA for the CDR3: TGTGCCAGCAGTTACTCGGGACACGAGTACGAGCAGTACTTC. Translation gives CASSYSGHEYEQYF.

This chain uses TRBV20-1 with TRBJ2-7; 9 bases match TRBD2. CDR3 length equals 15 residues. Germline-derived CDR1 and CDR2 are DFQATT and SNEGSKA (reference sequence). Germline trimming cut 4 bases from V and 5 bases from J; bases unmatched to any gene: 12. CDR3 loop: CSAKIAGALLDEQYF. The DNA of the CDR3 is TGCAGTGCTAAAATAGCGGGAGCTCTGCTTGACGAGCAGTACTTC.

There are a few counts of this clonotype. The chain has TRBV6-5 and TRBJ2-7, with D perhaps matching TRBD2 (7 bases). Per the germline V gene, CDR1 is MNHEY and CDR2 is SVGAGI. V lost 0 bases to trimming and J lost 0 bases, with 12 bases between them. The CDR3 loop spans 16 amino acids. This chain's CDR3 is CASSYSGGLYSYEQYF. The DNA of the CDR3 is TGTGCCAGCAGTTACTCGGGGGGGCTTTACTCCTACGAGCAGTACTTC.

This clonotype has at least ten counts. The V and J genes are TRBV12-5 and TRBJ1-1; D remains unclear. V was cut by 8 bases and J by 6 bases, with 13 bases left in between. CDR1 is LGHNT, CDR2 FRNRAP, per germline. The length of the CDR3 is 12 residues. CDR3: CASQARTSEAFF. The CDR3 nucleotides are TGTGCTAGTCAGGCAAGAACGTCTGAAGCTTTCTTT.

The rearrangement joins TRBV19 to TRBJ1-2, with 8 bases fitting TRBD1. The CDR3 contains 15 residues. Germline V gene data show CDR1 as LNHDA and CDR2 as SQIVND (reference sequence). Trimming removed 5 bases from V and 5 bases from J; junction bases left unmatched: 10. DNA for the CDR3: TGTGCCAGTAGTGCCGTGGGACAGGTTCGATATGGCTACACCTTC. Residues: CASSAVGQVRYGYTF.

This clonotype was counted ten times or more. The chain combines TRBV11-2 with TRBJ2-5; 7 bases align to TRBD2. With V trimmed by 5 bases and J by 5 bases, 8 bases remained unmatched. Germline values: CDR1 SGHAT, CDR2 FQNNGV. The CDR3 has 14 residues. CDR3 sequence: CASSPAGTGETQYF. CDR3 coding DNA: TGTGCCAGCAGCCCAGCGGGGACGGGGGAGACCCAGTACTTC.

This clonotype was counted many times. The chain employs TRBV29-1 and TRBJ1-1; tentative D call: TRBD1 (6 bases). This CDR3 is 13 amino acids long. The V gene's germline CDR1 is SQVTM and CDR2 ANQGSEA. Trimming stripped 4 bases from V and 4 bases from J, with 13 bases between. CDR3 bases: TGCAGCGTTGCCTATAGGGGGGCCACTGAAGCTTTCTTT. Translating it yields CSVAYRGATEAFF.

This clonotype was detected many times. The DNA for the CDR3 is TGTGCCAGCCACACACTAGCATGGAGTTACCAAGAGACCCAGTACTTC. It is translated as CASHTLAWSYQETQYF. The chain uses TRBV2 and TRBJ2-5, with TRBD2 as a possible D gene (6 bases). V dropped 8 bases and J dropped 0 bases, with 19 bases sitting between them. Germline CDR1 reads SNHLY; CDR2 reads FYNNEI. There are 16 residues in the CDR3.

This clonotype was counted many times. This chain connects TRBV5-5 to TRBJ2-2; TRBD2 might be the D (5 bases). Germline CDR1 SGHKS, CDR2 YYEKEE (reference sequence). The CDR3 spans 15 residues. Deletions cut 1 base from V and 3 bases from J, with 10 bases between. CDR3 DNA sequence: TGTGCCAGCAGCTTGATATTAGCGCACACCGGGGAGCTGTTTTTT. The encoded protein is CASSLILAHTGELFF.